The next 4 T cell receptor beta chains were all read from a single sample in a study of T cell responses to AZD1222 COVID-19 vaccine. Generated by immunoSEQ multiplex PCR, the TCRdb table keeps only in-frame clones and is missing some. The sample lists 160,000 or so clones; about nine tenths were seen once. The source was peripheral blood, collected on day 0 of AZD1222 vaccination. These receptors were obtained from an adult in good health.

The chain has TRBV11-3 and TRBJ2-7, with 7 bases that match TRBD2. The junction had 4 bases not matched to a gene; V was cut back by 5 bases and J by 0 bases. Per the germline V gene, CDR1 is SGHNT and CDR2 is YENEEA. The CDR3 totals 14 residues. The CDR3: CASSPGLDSYEQYF. The CDR3 bases are TGTGCCAGCAGCCCCGGACTAGACTCCTACGAGCAGTACTTC.

The V call is TRBV5-1, the J call TRBJ2-1; TRBD1 aligns across 7 bases. This CDR3 region has 14 residues. V was clipped by 4 bases and J by 2 bases; unmatched bases: 3. CDR1 is SGHRS and CDR2 is YFSETQ in the germline V gene. The CDR3 bases are TGCGCCAGCAGCCTACAGGGGCCCTACAATGAGCAGTTCTTC. Translation gives CASSLQGPYNEQFF.

This chain joins TRBV3-1 (or the pseudogene TRBV3-2) and TRBJ1-1; D might be TRBD1 (6 bases). This CDR3 is built from 13 residues. V was pared by 2 bases and J by 7 bases, with 11 bases between. The germline V gene encodes CDR1 LGHDT and CDR2 YNNKEL (reference sequence). CDR3 nucleotides: TGTGCCAGCAGCCAAACGGGGGCGAGTGAAGCTTTCTTT. This sequence encodes CASSQTGASEAFF.

This sequence joins TRBV18 and TRBJ1-3; D gene uncertain. The V end was cut by 4 bases, the J end by 2 bases, with 9 bases between. Germline values: CDR1 KGHSH, CDR2 LQKENI. This CDR3 has 14 residues. CDR3 bases: TGTGCCAGCTCACGGACGGAGACTGGAAACACCATATATTTT. Protein: CASSRTETGNTIYF.